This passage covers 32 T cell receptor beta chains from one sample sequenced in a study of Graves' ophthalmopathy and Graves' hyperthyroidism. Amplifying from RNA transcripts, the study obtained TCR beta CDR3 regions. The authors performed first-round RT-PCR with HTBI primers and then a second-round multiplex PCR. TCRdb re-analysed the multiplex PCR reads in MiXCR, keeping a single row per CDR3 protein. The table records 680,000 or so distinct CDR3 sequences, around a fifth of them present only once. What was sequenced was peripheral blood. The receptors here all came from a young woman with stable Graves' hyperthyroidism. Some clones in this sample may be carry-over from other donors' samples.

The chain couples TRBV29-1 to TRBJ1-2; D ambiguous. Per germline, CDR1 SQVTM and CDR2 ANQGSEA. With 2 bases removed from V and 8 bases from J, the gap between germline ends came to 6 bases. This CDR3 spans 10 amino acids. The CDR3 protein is CSVESRGYTF. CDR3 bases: TGCAGCGTTGAAAGCCGGGGCTACACCTTC.

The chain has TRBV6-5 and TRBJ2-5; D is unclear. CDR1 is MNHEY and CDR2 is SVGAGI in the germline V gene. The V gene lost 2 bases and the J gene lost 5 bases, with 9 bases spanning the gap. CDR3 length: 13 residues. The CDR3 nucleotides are TGTGCCAGCAGTTACGGGGTGTCGGAGACCCAGTACTTC. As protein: CASSYGVSETQYF.

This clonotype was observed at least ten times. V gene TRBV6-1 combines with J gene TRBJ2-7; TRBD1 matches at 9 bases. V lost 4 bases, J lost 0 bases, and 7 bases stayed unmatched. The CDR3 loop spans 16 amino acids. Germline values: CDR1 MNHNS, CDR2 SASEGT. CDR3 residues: CASSVSWTGASYEQYF. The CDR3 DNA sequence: TGTGCCAGCAGTGTCTCCTGGACAGGGGCCTCCTACGAGCAGTACTTC.

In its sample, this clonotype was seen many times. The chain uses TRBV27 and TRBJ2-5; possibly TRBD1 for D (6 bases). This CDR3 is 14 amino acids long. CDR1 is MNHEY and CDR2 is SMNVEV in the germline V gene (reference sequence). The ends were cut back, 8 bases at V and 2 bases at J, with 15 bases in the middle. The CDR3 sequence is CASLRGRAQETQYF. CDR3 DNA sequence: TGTGCCAGCCTCAGGGGCAGGGCTCAAGAGACCCAGTACTTC.

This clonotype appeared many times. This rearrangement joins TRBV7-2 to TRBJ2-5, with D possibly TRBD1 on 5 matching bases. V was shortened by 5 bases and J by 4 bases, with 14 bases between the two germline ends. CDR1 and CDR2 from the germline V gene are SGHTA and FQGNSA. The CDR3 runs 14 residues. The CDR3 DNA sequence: TGTGCCAGCAGCCAGACAGTAAAGCGAGAGACCCAGTACTTC. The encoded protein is CASSQTVKRETQYF.

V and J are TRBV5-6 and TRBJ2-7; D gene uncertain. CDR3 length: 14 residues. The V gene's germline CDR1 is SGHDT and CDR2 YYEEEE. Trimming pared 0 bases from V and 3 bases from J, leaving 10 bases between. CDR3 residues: CASSLDQDHYEQYF. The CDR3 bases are TGTGCCAGCAGCTTGGATCAGGATCACTACGAGCAGTACTTC.

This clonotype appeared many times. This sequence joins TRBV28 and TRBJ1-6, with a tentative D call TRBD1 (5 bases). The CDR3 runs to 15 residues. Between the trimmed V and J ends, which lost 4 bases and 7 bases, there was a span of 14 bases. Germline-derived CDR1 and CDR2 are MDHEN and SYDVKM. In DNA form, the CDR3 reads TGTGCCAGCAGTTCGCCTGAGGGGCGAAATTCACCCCTCCACTTT. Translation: CASSSPEGRNSPLHF.

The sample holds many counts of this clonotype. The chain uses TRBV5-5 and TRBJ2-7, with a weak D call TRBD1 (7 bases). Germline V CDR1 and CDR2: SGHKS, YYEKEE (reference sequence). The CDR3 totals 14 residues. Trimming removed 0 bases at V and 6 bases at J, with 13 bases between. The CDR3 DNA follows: TGTGCCAGCAGCTTGGTGGAGGGGGCGGCCGAGCAGTACTTC. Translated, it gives CASSLVEGAAEQYF.

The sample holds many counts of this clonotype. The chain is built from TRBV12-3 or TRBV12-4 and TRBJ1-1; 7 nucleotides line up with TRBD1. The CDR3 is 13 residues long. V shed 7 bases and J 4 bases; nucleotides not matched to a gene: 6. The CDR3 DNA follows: TGTGCCAGCACATTTGCAGGGGGCACTGAAGCTTTCTTT. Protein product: CASTFAGGTEAFF.

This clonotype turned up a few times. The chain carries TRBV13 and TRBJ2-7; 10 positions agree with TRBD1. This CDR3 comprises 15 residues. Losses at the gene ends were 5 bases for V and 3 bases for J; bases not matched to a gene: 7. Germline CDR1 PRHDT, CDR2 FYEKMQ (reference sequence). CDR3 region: CASSNRDRGNYEQYF. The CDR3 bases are TGTGCCAGCAGCAACCGGGACAGGGGAAACTACGAGCAGTACTTC.

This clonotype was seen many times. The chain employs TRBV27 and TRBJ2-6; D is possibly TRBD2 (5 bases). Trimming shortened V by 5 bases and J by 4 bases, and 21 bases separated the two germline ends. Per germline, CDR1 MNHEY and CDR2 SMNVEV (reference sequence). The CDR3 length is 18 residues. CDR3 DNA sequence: TGTGCCAGCAGTCTTACCGAGCGGTTTCAAATAGGGGCCAACGTCCTGACTTTC. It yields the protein CASSLTERFQIGANVLTF.

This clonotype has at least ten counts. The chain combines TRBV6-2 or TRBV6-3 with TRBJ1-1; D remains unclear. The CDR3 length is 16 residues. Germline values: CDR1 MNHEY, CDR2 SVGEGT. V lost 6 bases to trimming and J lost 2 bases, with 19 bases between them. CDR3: CASSFAGQPHNTEAFF. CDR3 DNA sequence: TGTGCCAGCAGCTTCGCGGGCCAGCCCCACAACACTGAAGCTTTCTTT.

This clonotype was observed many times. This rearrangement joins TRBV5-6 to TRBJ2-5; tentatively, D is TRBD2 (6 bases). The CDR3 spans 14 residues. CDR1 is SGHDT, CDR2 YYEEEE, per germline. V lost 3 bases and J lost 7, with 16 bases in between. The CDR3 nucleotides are TGTGCCAGCAGCTCCCACCAGGGAGGATGGACCCAGTACTTC. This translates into CASSSHQGGWTQYF.

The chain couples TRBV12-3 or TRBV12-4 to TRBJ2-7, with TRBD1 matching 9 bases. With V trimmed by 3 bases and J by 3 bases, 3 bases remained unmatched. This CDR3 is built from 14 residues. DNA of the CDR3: TGTGCCAGCAGTTTTAGGACAGGGGACTACGAGCAGTACTTC. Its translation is CASSFRTGDYEQYF.

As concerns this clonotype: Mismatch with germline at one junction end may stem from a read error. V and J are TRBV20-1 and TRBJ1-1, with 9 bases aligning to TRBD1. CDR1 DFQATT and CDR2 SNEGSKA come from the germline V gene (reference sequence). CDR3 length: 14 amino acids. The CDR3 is CSARGDREDTESFF. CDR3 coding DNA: TGCAGTGCTAGAGGGGACAGGGAGGACACTGAATCTTTCTTT.

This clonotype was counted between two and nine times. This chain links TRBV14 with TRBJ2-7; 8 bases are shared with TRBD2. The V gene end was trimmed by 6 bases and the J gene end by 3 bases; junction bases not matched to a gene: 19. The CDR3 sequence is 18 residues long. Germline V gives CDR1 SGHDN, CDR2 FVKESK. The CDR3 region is CASSKRLAGDVGIYEQYF. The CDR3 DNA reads TGTGCCAGCAGTAAGCGGCTAGCGGGTGATGTAGGTATCTACGAGCAGTACTTC.

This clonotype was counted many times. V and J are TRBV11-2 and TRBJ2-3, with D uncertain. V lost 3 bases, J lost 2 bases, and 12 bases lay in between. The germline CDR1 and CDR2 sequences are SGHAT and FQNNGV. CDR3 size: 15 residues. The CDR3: CASSLEHPVTDTQYF. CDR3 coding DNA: TGTGCCAGCAGCTTGGAACACCCTGTCACAGATACGCAGTATTTT.

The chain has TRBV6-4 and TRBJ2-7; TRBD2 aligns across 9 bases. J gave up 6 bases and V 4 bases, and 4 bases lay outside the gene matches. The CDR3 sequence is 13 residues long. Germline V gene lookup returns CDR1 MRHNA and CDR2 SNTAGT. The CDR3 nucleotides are TGTGCCAGCAGTGGAGCGGGGGGTGGCGAGCAGTACTTC. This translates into CASSGAGGGEQYF.

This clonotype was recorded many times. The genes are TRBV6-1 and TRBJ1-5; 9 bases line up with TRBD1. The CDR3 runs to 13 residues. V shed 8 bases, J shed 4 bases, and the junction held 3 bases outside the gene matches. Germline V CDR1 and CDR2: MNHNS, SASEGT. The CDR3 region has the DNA TGTGCCAGCGCAGACAGGGGGAATCAGCCCCAGCATTTT. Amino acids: CASADRGNQPQHF.

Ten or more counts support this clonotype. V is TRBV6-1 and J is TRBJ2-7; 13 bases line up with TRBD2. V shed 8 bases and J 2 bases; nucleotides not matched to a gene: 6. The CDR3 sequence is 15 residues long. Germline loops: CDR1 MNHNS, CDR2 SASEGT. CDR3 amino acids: CASHRLAGGPYEQYF. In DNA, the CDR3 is TGTGCCAGCCATCGACTAGCGGGGGGACCCTACGAGCAGTACTTC.

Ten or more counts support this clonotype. The CDR3: CASSYTQTGTTVQYF. The CDR3, as DNA: TGTGCCAGCAGTTACACACAGACAGGGACTACGGTGCAGTACTTC. The rearrangement joins TRBV6-5 to TRBJ2-7; the D call may be TRBD1 or TRBD2 (7 bases each). CDR3 length equals 15 residues. Germline CDR1 MNHEY, CDR2 SVGAGI. V was shortened by 2 bases and J by 9 bases, with 20 bases between the two germline ends.

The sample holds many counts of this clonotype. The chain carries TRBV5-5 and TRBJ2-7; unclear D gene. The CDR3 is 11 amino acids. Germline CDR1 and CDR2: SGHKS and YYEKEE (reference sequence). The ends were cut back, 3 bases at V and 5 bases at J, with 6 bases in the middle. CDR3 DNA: TGTGCCAGCAGCTCGACGGACGAGCAGTACTTC. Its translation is CASSSTDEQYF. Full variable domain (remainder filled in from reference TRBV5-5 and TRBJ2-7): DAGVTQSPTHLIKTRGQQVTLRCSPISGHKSVSWYQQVLGQGPQFIFQYYEKEERGRGNFPDRFSARQFPNYSSELNVNALLLGDSALYLCASSSTDEQYFGPGTRLTVT.

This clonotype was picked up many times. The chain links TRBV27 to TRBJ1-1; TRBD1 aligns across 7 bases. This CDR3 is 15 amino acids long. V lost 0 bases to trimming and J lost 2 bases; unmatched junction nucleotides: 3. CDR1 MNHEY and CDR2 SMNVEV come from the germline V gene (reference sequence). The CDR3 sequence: CASSLSPGGNTEAFF. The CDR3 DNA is TGTGCCAGCAGTTTATCGCCAGGGGGTAACACTGAAGCTTTCTTT.

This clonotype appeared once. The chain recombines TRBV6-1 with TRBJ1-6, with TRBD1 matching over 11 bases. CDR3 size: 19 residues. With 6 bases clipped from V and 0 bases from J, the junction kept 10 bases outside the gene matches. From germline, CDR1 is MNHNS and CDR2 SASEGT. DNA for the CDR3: TGTGCCAGCAGCCCCTGGGACAGGGGGAAGAGCTCCTATAATTCACCCCTCCACTTT. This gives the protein CASSPWDRGKSSYNSPLHF.

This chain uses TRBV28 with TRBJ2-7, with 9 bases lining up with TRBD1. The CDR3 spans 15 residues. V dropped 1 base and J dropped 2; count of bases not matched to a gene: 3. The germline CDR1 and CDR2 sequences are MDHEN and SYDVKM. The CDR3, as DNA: TGTGCCAGCAGTTTATCCGGGGACAGGGCCTACGAGCAGTACTTC. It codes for CASSLSGDRAYEQYF.

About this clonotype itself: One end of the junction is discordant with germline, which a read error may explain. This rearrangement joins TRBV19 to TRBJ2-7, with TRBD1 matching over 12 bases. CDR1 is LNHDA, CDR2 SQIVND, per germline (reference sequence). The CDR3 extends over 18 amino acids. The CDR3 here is CASSSRGPGTGGSHEQYF. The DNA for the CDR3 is TGTGCCAGTAGTTCGAGGGGGCCTGGGACAGGGGGCTCCCACGAGCAGTACTTC.

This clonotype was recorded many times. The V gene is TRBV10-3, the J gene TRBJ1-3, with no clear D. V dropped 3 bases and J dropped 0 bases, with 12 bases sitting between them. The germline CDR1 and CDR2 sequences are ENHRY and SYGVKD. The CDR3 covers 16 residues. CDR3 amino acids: CAISDLDRHSGNTIYF. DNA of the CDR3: TGTGCCATCAGTGATCTAGACCGCCACTCTGGAAACACCATATATTTT.

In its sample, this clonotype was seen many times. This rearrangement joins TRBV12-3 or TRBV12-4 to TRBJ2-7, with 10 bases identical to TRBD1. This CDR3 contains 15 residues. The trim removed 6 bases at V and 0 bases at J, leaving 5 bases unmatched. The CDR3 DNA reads TGTGCCAGCAGCCACGGGACAGGGGTCTCCTACGAGCAGTACTTC. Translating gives CASSHGTGVSYEQYF.

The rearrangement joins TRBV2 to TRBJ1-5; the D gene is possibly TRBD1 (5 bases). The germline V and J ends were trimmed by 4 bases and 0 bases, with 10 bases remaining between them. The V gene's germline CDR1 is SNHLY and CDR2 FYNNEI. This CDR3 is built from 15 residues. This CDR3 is CASSGTTYSNQPQHF. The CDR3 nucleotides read TGTGCCAGCAGTGGGACAACTTATAGCAATCAGCCCCAGCATTTT. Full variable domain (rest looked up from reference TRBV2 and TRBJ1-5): EPEVTQTPSHQVTQMGQEVILRCVPISNHLYFYWYRQILGQKVEFLVSFYNNEISEKSEIFDDQFSVERPDGSNFTLKIRSTKLEDSAMYFCASSGTTYSNQPQHFGDGTRLSIL.

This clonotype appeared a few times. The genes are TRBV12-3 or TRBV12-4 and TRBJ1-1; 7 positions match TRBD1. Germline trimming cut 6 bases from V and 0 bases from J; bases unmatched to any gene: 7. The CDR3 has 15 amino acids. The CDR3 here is CASRPQGFMNTEAFF. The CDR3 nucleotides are TGTGCCAGCAGACCACAGGGGTTCATGAACACTGAAGCTTTCTTT.

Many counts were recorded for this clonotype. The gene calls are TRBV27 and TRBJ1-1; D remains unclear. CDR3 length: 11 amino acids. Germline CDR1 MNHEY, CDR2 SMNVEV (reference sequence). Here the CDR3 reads CAGEWGTEAFF. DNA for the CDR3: TGTGCGGGCGAGTGGGGAACTGAAGCTTTCTTT.

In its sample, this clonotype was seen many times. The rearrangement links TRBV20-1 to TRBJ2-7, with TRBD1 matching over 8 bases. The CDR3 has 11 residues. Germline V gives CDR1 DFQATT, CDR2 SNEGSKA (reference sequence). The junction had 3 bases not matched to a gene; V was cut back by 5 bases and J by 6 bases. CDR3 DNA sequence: TGCAGTGCTTCGACAGGGGTCGAGCAGTACTTC. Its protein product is CSASTGVEQYF.